The 12 T cell receptor beta chains listed next were all sequenced from one sample in a study of T cell repertoires in cytomegalovirus infection (dated by TCRdb to about 2019). The run used an Illumina HiSeq 1500. TCRdb took the public reads, trimmed them with fastp at Q25, ran MiXCR for clone calling and kept in-frame beta chains. Merged by CDR3 protein, the rows form single entries marked with the most common genes and DNA. In this sample the table shows a few hundred thousand distinct CDR3 sequences, about 23% of which occur a single time. About 18% of the sample is held by the ten biggest clonotypes. The source material was CD8+ T cells from PBMCs. The source is a human donor in good health (CMV status not recorded). Some clones in this sample may be carry-over from other donors' samples.

This rearrangement joins TRBV28 to TRBJ2-7; perhaps TRBD2 as D (6 bases). Trimming left V 5 bases short and J 3 bases short, with 17 bases between. The CDR3 runs to 15 residues. Germline-derived CDR1 and CDR2 are MDHEN and SYDVKM. The CDR3 bases are TGTGCCAGCAGTCCCCGGGATTGGGGGGTCTACGAGCAGTACTTC. Translated, it gives CASSPRDWGVYEQYF.

The rearrangement uses TRBV7-9 and TRBJ2-3; TRBD2 might be the D (6 bases). The V gene lost 4 bases and the J gene lost 7 bases, with 18 bases spanning the gap. Looked up from germline, CDR1 is SEHNR and CDR2 is FQNEAQ (reference sequence). The CDR3 covers 15 residues. The chain's CDR3 is CASSSGGNSLNTQYF. In DNA form, the CDR3 reads TGTGCCAGCAGCTCCGGGGGTAATAGCTTGAATACGCAGTATTTT.

The V call is TRBV7-9, the J call TRBJ1-4; 7 bases agree with TRBD1. CDR3 length: 14 residues. Unmatched junction bases numbered 6, after V lost 4 bases and J lost 7 bases. The germline V gene encodes CDR1 SEHNR and CDR2 FQNEAQ (reference sequence). Here the CDR3 DNA reads TGTGCCAGCAGCTCCCAGGGGGGGGGTGAAAAACTGTTTTTT. Translating gives CASSSQGGGEKLFF.

This clonotype was picked up a small number of times. The gene calls are TRBV28 and TRBJ1-4; D is unresolved. V was pared by 5 bases and J by 3 bases, with 13 bases between. This CDR3 has 15 amino acids. Germline V gene lookup returns CDR1 MDHEN and CDR2 SYDVKM. The CDR3 sequence: CASSRTWVANEKLFF. DNA of the CDR3: TGTGCCAGCAGTCGGACGTGGGTTGCTAATGAAAAACTGTTTTTT. The variable domain in full, with the rest retrieved from reference TRBV28 and TRBJ1-4, is DVKVTQSSRYLVKRTGEKVFLECVQDMDHENMFWYRQDPGLGLRLIYFSYDVKMKEKGDIPEGYSVSREKKERFSLILESASTNQTSMYLCASSRTWVANEKLFFGSGTQLSVL.

The chain employs TRBV7-9 and TRBJ1-4; a weak D match, TRBD1 (5 bases). Deletions cut 3 bases from V and 8 bases from J, with 16 bases between. This CDR3 has 15 amino acids. Germline CDR1 SEHNR, CDR2 FQNEAQ (reference sequence). CDR3 DNA sequence: TGTGCCAGCAGCTTCGTCCGGGACTCGGGAGAAAAACTGTTTTTT. Translation: CASSFVRDSGEKLFF.

The chain joins TRBV4-3 to TRBJ2-5, with unresolved D. The CDR3 sequence is 13 residues long. V shed 1 base and J shed 5 bases, with 8 bases lying between them. CDR1 and CDR2 (germline): LGHNA, YSLEER. The CDR3 protein is CASSQASRETQYF. The CDR3 DNA follows: TGCGCCAGCAGCCAAGCGAGTCGGGAGACCCAGTACTTC.

The gene calls are TRBV7-9 and TRBJ2-7; no definite D call. CDR1 and CDR2 from the germline V gene are SEHNR and FQNEAQ (reference sequence). The CDR3 consists of 13 residues. Trimming removed 5 bases from V and 6 bases from J, with 14 bases in between. The CDR3 is CASSGQQMPEQYF. CDR3 sequence (DNA): TGTGCCAGCAGCGGGCAGCAGATGCCCGAGCAGTACTTC.

This chain connects TRBV2 to TRBJ2-7; tentatively, D is TRBD1 (5 bases). The CDR3 loop spans 15 amino acids. V lost 3 bases and J lost 1, with 13 bases in between. Germline loops: CDR1 SNHLY, CDR2 FYNNEI. CDR3 amino acids: CASSDSRGTSYEQYF. Here the CDR3 DNA reads TGTGCCAGCAGTGACTCAAGGGGTACTTCCTACGAGCAGTACTTC.

CDR3 in amino acids: CASRPTAEYEQYF. Here the CDR3 DNA reads TGTGCCAGCAGACCCACCGCCGAATACGAGCAGTACTTC. The gene calls are TRBV28 and TRBJ2-7; D gene uncertain. V dropped 6 bases and J dropped 4 bases, with 13 bases sitting between them. The CDR3 spans 13 residues. The germline V gene encodes CDR1 MDHEN and CDR2 SYDVKM. The full variable domain, with the rest looked up from reference TRBV28 and TRBJ2-7, is DVKVTQSSRYLVKRTGEKVFLECVQDMDHENMFWYRQDPGLGLRLIYFSYDVKMKEKGDIPEGYSVSREKKERFSLILESASTNQTSMYLCASRPTAEYEQYFGPGTRLTVT.

In its sample, this clonotype was seen many times. The rearrangement links TRBV3-1 to TRBJ2-1; TRBD2 is a possible D gene (5 bases). CDR1 LGHDT and CDR2 YNNKEL come from the germline V gene (reference sequence). CDR3 length equals 14 residues. Trimming removed 4 bases at V and 0 bases at J, with 7 bases between. Written as DNA, the CDR3 is TGTGCCAGCAGCCCCGCGGGCTCCTACAATGAGCAGTTCTTC. Encoded protein: CASSPAGSYNEQFF.

The sample holds many counts of this clonotype. V and J are TRBV7-7 and TRBJ2-5, with a possible D match to TRBD2 (6 bases). CDR1 is SSHAT and CDR2 is FNYEAQ in the germline V gene (reference sequence). The CDR3 has 14 amino acids. The ends were cut back, 5 bases at V and 2 bases at J, with 12 bases in the middle. The DNA of the CDR3 is TGTGCCAGCAGCGGGGGGACGAGACAAGAGACCCAGTACTTC. Translating it yields CASSGGTRQETQYF.

This clonotype was seen at least ten times. CDR3 sequence: CASSLGGANYGYTF. CDR3 nucleotides: TGTGCCAGCAGCTTGGGGGGCGCGAACTATGGCTACACCTTC. The rearrangement links TRBV5-6 to TRBJ1-2, with a possible D match to TRBD1 (5 bases). There are 14 residues in the CDR3. Germline values: CDR1 SGHDT, CDR2 YYEEEE. Trimming removed 0 bases at V and 2 bases at J, with 8 bases between.